This is a list of T cell receptor beta chains from one sample in a study of shared T cell receptors in the human thymus. Repertoires were generated with immunoSEQ multiplex PCR, while TCRdb's copy carries only in-frame clones and drops some. Of more than 550,000 clones listed, roughly 85% were seen once; the top ten hold around 0.0099%. The same data also went into a second study, on human thymus T cells.

The sequenced sample was thymocytes. The receptors derive from a girl younger than two with a congenital heart defect. The CDR3 runs from the conserved cysteine through the conserved F or W. A D gene is named only where the DNA matches it firmly. Only some rows state a clone size, as once, few, many or a class for expanded clones.

>TRBD1|TRBV6-1|TRBJ2-4|few
TGTGCCAGCAGTGGACAGGGATGGAACATTCAGTACTTC
CASSGQGWNIQYF
>TRBD1|TRBV7-2|TRBJ2-7|.
TGTGCCAGCAGCTTCCAAGGACAGGTTGTGCCCTCGGTCGACGAGCAGTACTTC
CASSFQGQVVPSVDEQYF
>TRBD2|TRBV5-6|TRBJ2-5|once
TGTGCCACCCGGACTAGCGGGGGATACCAAGAGACCCAGTACTTC
CATRTSGGYQETQYF
>.|TRBV6-5|TRBJ1-1|.
TGTGCCAGCCTTAGGGTCCACGGGGACACTGAAGCTTTCTTT
CASLRVHGDTEAFF
>TRBD1|TRBV13|TRBJ2-3|.
TGTGCCAGCAGCCTAAACAGGGGAATGGCGGATACGCAGTATTTT
CASSLNRGMADTQYF
>TRBD1|TRBV13|TRBJ2-3|once
TGTGCCAGCAGCTTAAGGGACAGGACCAGCACAGATACGCAGTATTTT
CASSLRDRTSTDTQYF
>.|TRBV6-1|TRBJ2-7|.
TGTGCCAGCAGCCAGATCCCAAATGACAGCTACGAGCAGTACTTC
CASSQIPNDSYEQYF
>.|TRBV7-9|TRBJ2-1|once
TGTGCCAGCAGCCAGAGGACAGTCACGGAGGACGATGAGCAGTTCTTC
CASSQRTVTEDDEQFF
>.|TRBV21-1|TRBJ2-1|.
TGTGCCAGCAGCCCCCGAGGACTAGCGGGTGTTACTAGCTCCTACAATGAGCAGTTCTTC
CASSPRGLAGVTSSYNEQFF
>TRBD1|TRBV5-5|TRBJ2-1|.
TGTGCCAGCAGCTTGTGGACAGGGGTCCTTTACAATGAGCAGTTCTTC
CASSLWTGVLYNEQFF
>.|TRBV18|TRBJ2-3|few
TGTGCCAGCTCACCACCTTTGCACGGACTTAGCACAGATACGCAGTATTTT
CASSPPLHGLSTDTQYF
>.|TRBV6-1|TRBJ2-5|.
TGTGCCAGCAGTGAAGGGAACAGGGTGAACTTC
CASSEGNRVNF
>TRBD1|TRBV18|TRBJ1-2|.
TGTGCCAGCTCACTTCTACCGGGACAGGGGGAAATCGTCTATGGCTACACCTTC
CASSLLPGQGEIVYGYTF
>TRBD1|TRBV11-2|TRBJ2-5|.
TGTGCCAGCAGCTTGGACCGTCGGGACAGGGAAGCAAGGGAGACCCAGTACTTC
CASSLDRRDREARETQYF
>TRBD1|TRBV4-3|TRBJ2-7|.
TGCGCCAGCAGCTGGGACAGGGGCCGCGAGCAGTACTTC
CASSWDRGREQYF
>.|TRBV6-5|TRBJ1-4|.
TGTGCCAGCAGTTCAACTCTAAGAGAAAAACTGTTTTTT
CASSSTLREKLFF
>.|TRBV7-9|TRBJ1-4|.
TGTGCCAGCAGAAGGACCAGGGTGCCTAATGAAAAACTGTTTTTT
CASRRTRVPNEKLFF
>.|TRBV6-1|TRBJ1-2|.
TGTGCCAGCACCGCGGTGGGGAGCCGATCATATGGCTACACCTTC
CASTAVGSRSYGYTF
>TRBD1|TRBV7-3|TRBJ2-5|.
TGTGCCAGCAGCTTAGTATTGGGACAGCAAGAGACCCAGTACTTC
CASSLVLGQQETQYF
>.|TRBV27|TRBJ1-1|.
TGTGCCAGCAGTTTCTCCAGGGAGGACACTGAAGCTTTCTTT
CASSFSREDTEAFF
>.|TRBV27|TRBJ2-2|.
TGTGCCAGCAGCCTTGGGGGGGCCCCAATACTCCTGAACACCGGGGAGCTGTTTTTT
CASSLGGAPILLNTGELFF
>.|TRBV6-1|TRBJ2-7|.
TGTGCCAGCACCCAGGGGTCCTACGAGCAGTACTTC
CASTQGSYEQYF
>.|TRBV6-5|TRBJ2-5|.
TGTGCCAGCAGCCCCGTGGGCCGAGAGACCCAGTACTTC
CASSPVGRETQYF
>.|TRBV4-3|TRBJ1-2|.
TGCGCCAGCAGCCCCAGGGCTTCCAACGCCTATGGCTACACCTTC
CASSPRASNAYGYTF
>TRBD2|TRBV5-1|TRBJ2-3|.
TGCGCCAGCAGCTTGGAGAGGCGGCGGGGGGGCTCTGATACGCAGTATTTT
CASSLERRRGGSDTQYF
>TRBD1|TRBV7-6|TRBJ2-7|.
TGTGCCAGCAGCTTAGCCCTCGGACAGGGGGGGCAGTACTTC
CASSLALGQGGQYF
>.|TRBV9|TRBJ1-1|.
TGTGCCAGCAGGGGAGGGGGACACGAGAACACTGAAGCTTTCTTT
CASRGGGHENTEAFF
>.|TRBV5-6|TRBJ1-3|.
TGTGCCAGCAGCTTTAGGGTCTCCGGACAGCCTTTCTCTGGAAACACCATATATTTT
CASSFRVSGQPFSGNTIYF
>.|TRBV28|TRBJ1-5|.
TGTGCCAGCAGTCCGACGCGGGATCAGCCCCAGCATTTT
CASSPTRDQPQHF
>TRBD1|TRBV6-5|TRBJ1-1|.
TGTGCCAGCAGCCTCGGACAGGGGGCCTTTGAAGCTTTCTTT
CASSLGQGAFEAFF
>.|TRBV7-6|TRBJ2-1|.
TGTGCCAGCAGCTTCGATCCGAGCAATGAGCAGTTCTTC
CASSFDPSNEQFF
>TRBD2|TRBV2|TRBJ2-5|.
TGTGCCAGCAGTGAGCGGGGGGGCAAAGAGACCCAGTACTTC
CASSERGGKETQYF
>.|TRBV10-3|TRBJ2-2|.
TGTGCCATCACCCCCGTCCCGAACACCGGGGAGCTGTTTTTT
CAITPVPNTGELFF
>TRBD1|TRBV2|TRBJ2-6|.
TGTGCCAGCAGGCCCACTTTCCGGGACAGGGGACCTGGGGCCAACGTCCTGACTTTC
CASRPTFRDRGPGANVLTF
>TRBD2|TRBV7-8|TRBJ2-1|.
TGTGCCAGCAGCTTAAACGGACTAGCGCTCCCCTACAATGAGCAGTTCTTC
CASSLNGLALPYNEQFF
>TRBD1|TRBV5-5|TRBJ2-5|.
TGTGCCAGCAGCATAAGACCGGACAGGGGCGAGACCCAGTACTTC
CASSIRPDRGETQYF
>TRBD1|TRBV2|TRBJ2-1|.
TGTGCCAGCAGGGCGGCAGGGGGAAGGAATGAGCAGTTCTTC
CASRAAGGRNEQFF
>TRBD1|TRBV5-6|TRBJ2-7|.
TGTGCCAGCAGCCGGACAGGGGGTGTTTGCTACGAGCAGTACTTC
CASSRTGGVCYEQYF
>TRBD2|TRBV4-2|TRBJ2-3|.
TGTGCCAGCAGCCATGGACTAGCGGGGGCCACAGATACGCAGTATTTT
CASSHGLAGATDTQYF
>.|TRBV7-2|TRBJ1-1|.
TGTGCCAGCTCACGGGTTAAGGACACTGAAGCTTTCTTT
CASSRVKDTEAFF
>.|TRBV5-4|TRBJ2-3|.
TGTGCCAGCAGCTTGGGAAGCGGGACAGATACGCAGTATTTT
CASSLGSGTDTQYF
>.|TRBV19|TRBJ1-2|.
TGTGCCAGTAGTATTAGCAGGGTCAGCTATGGCTACACCTTC
CASSISRVSYGYTF
>TRBD1|TRBV15|TRBJ1-1|.
TGTGCCACCAGCAGAGACCCGACAGGGTTCCCTGAAGCTTTCTTT
CATSRDPTGFPEAFF
>.|TRBV6-5|TRBJ2-3|.
TGTGCCAGCAGTTACAATGTCGGTACAGATACGCAGTATTTT
CASSYNVGTDTQYF
>.|TRBV15|TRBJ1-5|.
TGTGCCACCAGCAGGCCAGGAGGGTTTTGGCCCCAGCATTTT
CATSRPGGFWPQHF
>.|TRBV6-1|TRBJ2-1|.
TGTGCCAGCAGTCGGGTCGGGTACAATGAGCAGTTCTTC
CASSRVGYNEQFF
>TRBD1|TRBV4-1|TRBJ2-7|.
TGCGCCAGCAGCCAAGCCGGGACAGGGGGCAAAGTGGGCTACGAGCAGTACTTC
CASSQAGTGGKVGYEQYF
>.|TRBV19|TRBJ2-2|.
TGTGCCAGTAGCGTGACCTCCAGGGTTACGAACACCGGGGAGCTGTTTTTT
CASSVTSRVTNTGELFF
>TRBD2|TRBV27|TRBJ2-3|once
TGTGCCAGCAACGGGGTTGGGGGGGGTACAGATACGCAGTATTTT
CASNGVGGGTDTQYF
>.|TRBV5-1|TRBJ1-1|once
TGCGCCAGCAGCGCGAAGGGGGTGAACACTGAAGCTTTCTTT
CASSAKGVNTEAFF
>TRBD1|TRBV2|TRBJ1-5|.
TGTGCCAGCAGTGGATACGGGACAGGGGGCTTGCAGCCCCAGCATTTT
CASSGYGTGGLQPQHF
>.|TRBV5-1|TRBJ2-3|.
TGCGCCAGCAGCTTGGTGGTTGGGGCAGGGCTAGGAGAAACAGATACGCAGTATTTT
CASSLVVGAGLGETDTQYF
>.|TRBV2|TRBJ1-6|few
TGTGCCAGCGAGGGCCCTACCTTCCCACATAATTCACCCCTCCACTTT
CASEGPTFPHNSPLHF
>TRBD1|TRBV14|TRBJ1-2|.
TGTGCCAGCAGCCGATATATACCGAATACAGGGGAAAGACGCGGCTACACCTTC
CASSRYIPNTGERRGYTF
>TRBD2|TRBV7-7|TRBJ2-5|once
TGTGCCAGCAGCTTTCGTCTAGCGGGGGCCGCAACGTGGACCCAGTACTTC
CASSFRLAGAATWTQYF
>.|TRBV5-1|TRBJ1-2|few
TGCGCCAGCAGCGTGTACAGGAAGCCCCACTATGGCTACACCTTC
CASSVYRKPHYGYTF